Listed below are T cell receptor beta chains from one sample, sequenced in a study of Ad26.COV2.S vaccination and SARS-CoV-2 variants. Data came from immunoSEQ multiplex PCR; TCRdb stores just in-frame clones and leaves some out. Of under 550,000 clones listed, approximately 87% were seen once; the top ten hold about 3.6%. The starting material was peripheral blood, obtained in a trial of Ad26.COV2.S vaccine versus placebo. All receptors derive from a person between 18 and 59 years old who received the Ad26.COV2.S COVID-19 vaccine or a placebo. Both conserved end residues are trimmed from each CDR3. D genes are given only for firm matches. Part of the rows lack a size; the others show once, few, many or a class for expanded clones.

d_call clone_size v_call cdr3_aa
TRBD2 NA TRBV5-3 ARSLGLAEETQY
NA NA TRBV6-5 ASRLIGQTQETQY
TRBD2 NA TRBV27 ASSLSASGGFTDTQY
NA NA TRBV6-5 ASSPTGTYEQY
NA NA TRBV4-3 ASGHQDNEQF
TRBD1 NA TRBV13 ASSGPGGNYGYT
NA once TRBV7-9 ASSLGGTRNTIY
NA NA TRBV9 ASGGPGNTIY
NA few TRBV6-5 ASSYSGGRGSPLH
NA NA TRBV9 ASSPPGGGTEAF
NA NA TRBV18 ASSLRQGETQY
TRBD1 NA TRBV28 ATHPDRVGYSNQPQH
NA NA TRBV11-2 ASSFSGIIYEQY
NA NA TRBV18 ASSPAWVRYTGELF
NA NA TRBV7-3 ASSLGTGNTGELF
NA few TRBV7-2 ASSPGASVEKLF
NA NA TRBV5-4 ASSPHLTPSTEAF
NA NA TRBV28 ASSLVQDLSGSYGYT
TRBD1 once TRBV19 ASTRGTGGTEAF
NA NA TRBV27 ATRADADEKLF
NA NA TRBV5-4 ASSALVAETQY
TRBD1 NA TRBV5-1 ASIEGANTEAF
NA NA TRBV3-1/TRBV3-2 ASSQAGAEQETQY
TRBD1 NA TRBV7-9 ASSTSAGTGIYGYT
TRBD1 NA TRBV27 ASSLTGEYNEQF
TRBD1 NA TRBV5-1 ASSLGQGGHNEQF
NA NA TRBV19 ASSIGGIYEQY
TRBD2 NA TRBV18 ASSPERGVYSSYEQY
NA once TRBV2 ASKLVGSHHQPQH
TRBD2 NA TRBV27 ASSSTAGLAGEGTQY
NA NA TRBV5-1 ASSSTGDHTQY
NA NA TRBV7-2 ASAARVGVLGINEKLF
TRBD1 NA TRBV7-2 ASSQTGYEQY
TRBD1 once TRBV7-8 ASNPGGWYEQY
TRBD1 NA TRBV6-2/TRBV6-3 ASSLAGTGWSTQY
NA NA TRBV6-1 ASSEARGGSPLH
NA NA TRBV7-7 ASSSKESSPYGYT
NA once TRBV30 AWSPTSRAEAF
TRBD2 NA TRBV28 ASSLTSSYEQY
NA NA TRBV4-1 ASSQAQGIQPQH
NA NA TRBV5-4 ASSQGLYNEQF
NA few TRBV3-1/TRBV3-2 ASSHPRGWNRRQPQH
TRBD1 NA TRBV6-6 ASSNPGGWTGELF
TRBD1 NA TRBV2 ASQNQQGVSQY
NA NA TRBV10-3 AISYSPAQTYEQY
NA NA TRBV10-1 ASSGRQENSYEQY
TRBD1 NA TRBV3-1/TRBV3-2 ASSQLGRGRVENTGELF
TRBD2 once TRBV4-1 ASSQAMRTSVYEQY
NA NA TRBV5-5 ASSFGEWGQNIQY
TRBD1 NA TRBV7-9 ASSLKLTGDRTYEQY